This T cell receptor beta chain came from a study of technical replicates of blood from a handful of donors. Germline CDR1 SGDLS, CDR2 YYNGEE. The CDR3 loop spans 18 amino acids. V was clipped by 0 bases and J by 8 bases; unmatched bases: 19. The table came from immunoSEQ multiplex PCR; TCRdb's copy has only in-frame clones and leaves some out. Here the sample spans 58,000 or so clones, approximately 83% being singletons. The TCR comes from a human donor in good health. Some clones in this sample may be carry-over from other donors' samples. The chain has TRBV9 and TRBJ1-2, with 7 bases aligning to TRBD1. Sequencing used PBMCs. DNA of the CDR3: TGTGCCAGCAGCGTAGGGGTCGCCGGTCGTCAGGGGGTTGGCGGCTACACCTTC. It is translated as CASSVGVAGRQGVGGYTF.